These T cell receptor beta chains were read from a single sample in a study of T cell changes during pregnancy in multiple sclerosis. Profiled with immunoSEQ multiplex PCR; TCRdb holds only in-frame clones, not every one. The sample carries roughly 41,000 clones, approximately 90% recorded once. The sequenced sample was CD8+ T cells from peripheral blood mononuclear cells, obtained in the third trimester of pregnancy. These receptors all stem from a female donor with multiple sclerosis, enrolled in a pregnancy study. Both conserved end residues are part of each CDR3. D genes are given only for firm matches. Not all rows give a size; the values are once, few, many and, for expanded clones, a class.

v_call: TRBV27; clone_size: -; d_call: TRBD1; j_call: TRBJ1-2; cdr3_nt: TGTGCCAGCAGTGCCATACAGGGGCAGGGTTGGGGCTACACCTTC; cdr3_aa: CASSAIQGQGWGYTF
v_call: TRBV10-2; clone_size: -; d_call: TRBD1; j_call: TRBJ1-3; cdr3_nt: TGCGCCAGCAACGGACAGGGCCGAAACACCATATATTTT; cdr3_aa: CASNGQGRNTIYF
v_call: TRBV18; clone_size: -; d_call: -; j_call: TRBJ2-1; cdr3_nt: TGTGCCAGCTCAATACGGGGCTCCTACAATGAGCAGTTCTTC; cdr3_aa: CASSIRGSYNEQFF
v_call: TRBV11-1; clone_size: -; d_call: TRBD2; j_call: TRBJ2-2; cdr3_nt: TGTGCCAGCAGCTTGACGGACCCCCTAGCGGGGCCCGGGGAGCTGTTTTTT; cdr3_aa: CASSLTDPLAGPGELFF
v_call: TRBV5-1; clone_size: -; d_call: TRBD1; j_call: TRBJ1-4; cdr3_nt: TGCGCCAGCAGCTTGGGGTGGAAGACAGGGGATGAAAAACTGTTTTTT; cdr3_aa: CASSLGWKTGDEKLFF
v_call: TRBV19; clone_size: -; d_call: -; j_call: TRBJ2-2; cdr3_nt: TGTGCCAGTCGGTCTCGGGACACCGGGGAGCTGTTTTTT; cdr3_aa: CASRSRDTGELFF
v_call: TRBV7-9; clone_size: -; d_call: -; j_call: TRBJ2-7; cdr3_nt: TGTGCCAGCAGCCGGGACGGGGGCTACGAGCAGTACTTC; cdr3_aa: CASSRDGGYEQYF
v_call: TRBV7-8; clone_size: -; d_call: TRBD1; j_call: TRBJ2-7; cdr3_nt: TGTGCCAGCAGCTTAGTGCGGGACAGGGGACCCTACGAGCAGTACTTC; cdr3_aa: CASSLVRDRGPYEQYF
v_call: TRBV4-1; clone_size: -; d_call: -; j_call: TRBJ2-3; cdr3_nt: TGCGCCAGCAGCCAAGATGATGCGACTAGACCTAGCACAGATACGCAGTATTTT; cdr3_aa: CASSQDDATRPSTDTQYF
v_call: TRBV27; clone_size: -; d_call: TRBD1; j_call: TRBJ2-3; cdr3_nt: TGTGCCAGCAGTTTAAATTTTGGGACAGGTACGCAGTATTTT; cdr3_aa: CASSLNFGTGTQYF
v_call: TRBV28; clone_size: -; d_call: -; j_call: TRBJ1-1; cdr3_nt: TGTGCCAGCAGTTTAATGGAGTTGTCGAACACTGAAGCTTTCTTT; cdr3_aa: CASSLMELSNTEAFF
v_call: TRBV11-2; clone_size: -; d_call: -; j_call: TRBJ2-5; cdr3_nt: TGTGCCAGCAGCTTAGTAGGGAGTCAAGAGACCCAGTACTTC; cdr3_aa: CASSLVGSQETQYF
v_call: TRBV15; clone_size: once; d_call: -; j_call: TRBJ2-7; cdr3_nt: TGTGCCACCAGCCCGGGACTGGGACTGGACTCCTACGAGCAGTACTTC; cdr3_aa: CATSPGLGLDSYEQYF
v_call: TRBV19; clone_size: -; d_call: TRBD2; j_call: TRBJ2-1; cdr3_nt: TGTGCCAGTAGTTCGGGGACTAGCTGGGGTGTAATCCAAGGGGATGAGCAGTTCTTC; cdr3_aa: CASSSGTSWGVIQGDEQFF
v_call: TRBV4-3; clone_size: -; d_call: TRBD2; j_call: TRBJ2-7; cdr3_nt: TGCGCCAGCAGCCAAGAGTTTCAGGCGGGGGGCGACTACGAGCAGTACTTC; cdr3_aa: CASSQEFQAGGDYEQYF
v_call: TRBV7-8; clone_size: -; d_call: -; j_call: TRBJ1-2; cdr3_nt: TGTGCCAGCAGCTTATTTGCGCGGGTGGCCTATGGCTACACCTTC; cdr3_aa: CASSLFARVAYGYTF
v_call: TRBV11-2; clone_size: -; d_call: -; j_call: TRBJ2-3; cdr3_nt: TGTGCCAGCAGCTCCGTTGGTGGGGGGGCTAGAACAGATACGCAGTATTTT; cdr3_aa: CASSSVGGGARTDTQYF
v_call: TRBV9; clone_size: -; d_call: TRBD1; j_call: TRBJ2-7; cdr3_nt: TGTGCCAGCAGCGTAACTCCGGGACAGGGCTCCTACGAGCAGTACTTC; cdr3_aa: CASSVTPGQGSYEQYF
v_call: TRBV28; clone_size: -; d_call: -; j_call: TRBJ2-3; cdr3_nt: TGTGCCAGCAGTCTTAAAGCGGCGCCCCCGGATACGCAGTATTTT; cdr3_aa: CASSLKAAPPDTQYF
v_call: TRBV9; clone_size: -; d_call: TRBD1; j_call: TRBJ1-2; cdr3_nt: TGTGCCAGCAGCGTGAACCCGGATGGGACAGGGGTTTATGGCTACACCTTC; cdr3_aa: CASSVNPDGTGVYGYTF
v_call: TRBV13; clone_size: -; d_call: TRBD1; j_call: TRBJ2-7; cdr3_nt: TGTGCCAGCAGCCAAGGACAGGGAAAATACGAGCAGTACTTC; cdr3_aa: CASSQGQGKYEQYF
v_call: TRBV25-1; clone_size: -; d_call: TRBD2; j_call: TRBJ2-1; cdr3_nt: TGTGCCAGCAGTGATCGGGGGGGCAGAGACAATGAGCAGTTCTTC; cdr3_aa: CASSDRGGRDNEQFF
v_call: TRBV14; clone_size: -; d_call: -; j_call: TRBJ1-2; cdr3_nt: TGTGCCAGCAGCCAAACGAGGGCTGGGAGCGGCTATGGCTACACCTTC; cdr3_aa: CASSQTRAGSGYGYTF
v_call: TRBV5-6; clone_size: -; d_call: TRBD1; j_call: TRBJ1-1; cdr3_nt: TGTGCCAGCAGCGGGGGACAGGGGAGCGCTGAAGCTTTCTTT; cdr3_aa: CASSGGQGSAEAFF
v_call: TRBV6-4; clone_size: many; d_call: -; j_call: TRBJ2-2; cdr3_nt: TGTGCCAGCAGTGAGGTCCCGGGCACCGGGGAGCTGTTTTTT; cdr3_aa: CASSEVPGTGELFF
v_call: TRBV29-1; clone_size: -; d_call: TRBD1; j_call: TRBJ1-4; cdr3_nt: TGCAGCGTTGAAGGACAGGGGAATGAAAAACTGTTTTTT; cdr3_aa: CSVEGQGNEKLFF
v_call: TRBV4-2; clone_size: -; d_call: -; j_call: TRBJ2-1; cdr3_nt: TGTGCCAGCAGCCGAAAGGGCGCGGGGGCTACCTACAATGAGCAGTTCTTC; cdr3_aa: CASSRKGAGATYNEQFF
v_call: TRBV13; clone_size: -; d_call: TRBD1; j_call: TRBJ2-7; cdr3_nt: TGTGCCAGCAGCTATGACAGGGGGTACGAGCAGTACTTC; cdr3_aa: CASSYDRGYEQYF
v_call: TRBV6-6; clone_size: -; d_call: TRBD1; j_call: TRBJ1-6; cdr3_nt: TGTGCCAGCAGTCACCAGGGGGCAACCTATAATTCACCCCTCCACTTT; cdr3_aa: CASSHQGATYNSPLHF
v_call: TRBV10-3; clone_size: -; d_call: TRBD2; j_call: TRBJ2-5; cdr3_nt: TGTGCCATCAGTGAGTCAGGGATAGCGGGGGGGCAAGAGACCCAGTACTTC; cdr3_aa: CAISESGIAGGQETQYF
v_call: TRBV7-7; clone_size: -; d_call: -; j_call: TRBJ2-5; cdr3_nt: TGTGCTAGCAGCCCAGGACTCCTCCAAGAGACCCAGTACTTC; cdr3_aa: CASSPGLLQETQYF
v_call: TRBV7-9; clone_size: -; d_call: -; j_call: TRBJ2-1; cdr3_nt: TGTGCCAGCAGCTTAGCGCGAGGCAGCTACAATGAGCAGTTCTTC; cdr3_aa: CASSLARGSYNEQFF
v_call: TRBV15; clone_size: -; d_call: -; j_call: TRBJ1-1; cdr3_nt: TGTGCCACCTGTCCCTCCATGCGGCTGAACACTGAAGCTTTCTTT; cdr3_aa: CATCPSMRLNTEAFF
v_call: TRBV9; clone_size: -; d_call: -; j_call: TRBJ2-7; cdr3_nt: TGTGCCAGCAGCGTAGACACAGCTTCCTACGAGCAGTACTTC; cdr3_aa: CASSVDTASYEQYF
v_call: TRBV27; clone_size: -; d_call: -; j_call: TRBJ2-7; cdr3_nt: TGTGCCAGCAGATATGACATTACCCACTACGAGCAGTACTTC; cdr3_aa: CASRYDITHYEQYF
v_call: TRBV7-9; clone_size: once; d_call: -; j_call: TRBJ2-7; cdr3_nt: TGTGCCAGCAGCCCCACGCCGGACTCGTACTACGAGCAGTACTTC; cdr3_aa: CASSPTPDSYYEQYF
v_call: TRBV30; clone_size: -; d_call: -; j_call: TRBJ1-2; cdr3_nt: TGTGCCGAGAGCCAGGGCTCGGGCTACACCTTC; cdr3_aa: CAESQGSGYTF
v_call: TRBV7-2; clone_size: few; d_call: -; j_call: TRBJ1-2; cdr3_nt: TGTGCCAGCAGCTCCGAGACAGTCCCCCCATATGAGGGCTACACCTTC; cdr3_aa: CASSSETVPPYEGYTF
v_call: TRBV28; clone_size: -; d_call: -; j_call: TRBJ2-2; cdr3_nt: TGTGCCAGCAGTTTAACCGACAGGATCACCGGGGAGCTGTTTTTT; cdr3_aa: CASSLTDRITGELFF
v_call: TRBV7-6; clone_size: -; d_call: -; j_call: TRBJ1-1; cdr3_nt: TGTGCCAGCAGCCCCTATACAAACAGGAACACTGAAGCTTTCTTT; cdr3_aa: CASSPYTNRNTEAFF
v_call: TRBV7-9; clone_size: -; d_call: TRBD2; j_call: TRBJ2-1; cdr3_nt: TGTGCCAGCAGCTTAAATCCTAGCGGGTACAATGAGCAGTTCTTC; cdr3_aa: CASSLNPSGYNEQFF
v_call: TRBV2; clone_size: -; d_call: -; j_call: TRBJ1-1; cdr3_nt: TGTGCCAGCAGTGATGGCATGAACACTGAAGCTTTCTTT; cdr3_aa: CASSDGMNTEAFF
v_call: TRBV27; clone_size: -; d_call: TRBD1; j_call: TRBJ2-7; cdr3_nt: TGTGCCAGCAGTAGGGGACAGGGGTATGGCAACGAGCAGTACTTC; cdr3_aa: CASSRGQGYGNEQYF
v_call: TRBV28; clone_size: -; d_call: -; j_call: TRBJ2-3; cdr3_nt: TGTGCCAGCAACCCTAGCGCACTCCTTTTTGAGGGTACGCAGTATTTT; cdr3_aa: CASNPSALLFEGTQYF
v_call: TRBV27; clone_size: -; d_call: -; j_call: TRBJ2-3; cdr3_nt: TGTGCCAGCAGTCTTTTAGGGGGAACAGATACGCAGTATTTT; cdr3_aa: CASSLLGGTDTQYF
v_call: TRBV4-1; clone_size: -; d_call: -; j_call: TRBJ1-6; cdr3_nt: TGCGCCAGCAGCCAAGATAGGGGGGGTCTGAATTCACCCCTCCACTTT; cdr3_aa: CASSQDRGGLNSPLHF
v_call: TRBV13; clone_size: once; d_call: TRBD2; j_call: TRBJ2-3; cdr3_nt: TGTGCCAGCAGCTTCCGACTAGCGGGCACAGATACGCAGTATTTT; cdr3_aa: CASSFRLAGTDTQYF
v_call: TRBV7-8; clone_size: -; d_call: -; j_call: TRBJ1-1; cdr3_nt: TGTGCCAGCAGCCTAGTGACAGTTCAAACTGAAGCTTTCTTT; cdr3_aa: CASSLVTVQTEAFF
v_call: TRBV7-9; clone_size: -; d_call: -; j_call: TRBJ1-6; cdr3_nt: TGTGCCAGCAGCTTATTAACCAGTGAGCGTTCACCCCTCCACTTT; cdr3_aa: CASSLLTSERSPLHF
v_call: TRBV10-3; clone_size: -; d_call: -; j_call: TRBJ1-5; cdr3_nt: TGTGCCATCAGTCAGCCCGGGGGCAATCAGCCCCAGCATTTT; cdr3_aa: CAISQPGGNQPQHF
v_call: TRBV6-1; clone_size: -; d_call: -; j_call: TRBJ1-1; cdr3_nt: TGTGCCAGCAGTGAGGTGGCAGGGCGGACTGAAGCTTTCTTT; cdr3_aa: CASSEVAGRTEAFF
v_call: TRBV28; clone_size: -; d_call: TRBD1; j_call: TRBJ2-2; cdr3_nt: TGTGCCAGCAGTTCCCGGGACAGGGTGCGCGGGGAGCTGTTTTTT; cdr3_aa: CASSSRDRVRGELFF
v_call: TRBV27; clone_size: -; d_call: -; j_call: TRBJ2-7; cdr3_nt: TGTGCCAGCAGTTTCGGAGGGGTCTACGAGCAGTACTTC; cdr3_aa: CASSFGGVYEQYF
v_call: TRBV6-6; clone_size: -; d_call: -; j_call: TRBJ2-3; cdr3_nt: TGTGCCAGCAGTGAGCAGGGGCACACAGATACGCAGTATTTT; cdr3_aa: CASSEQGHTDTQYF
v_call: TRBV11-1; clone_size: few; d_call: -; j_call: TRBJ2-7; cdr3_nt: TGTGCCAGCAGCCCATTGGGTGCGGGGCCCTACGAGCAGTACTTC; cdr3_aa: CASSPLGAGPYEQYF